Reported below is one TCR beta chain. The data derive from a study of blood T cell repertoires in COVID-19. The CDR3 contains 12 residues. The germline V and J ends were trimmed by 4 bases and 5 bases, with 9 bases remaining between them. CDR1 and CDR2 from the germline V gene are SQVTM and ANQGSEA. Study processing details: Using reference gene primer amplification, nucleated cell counts were estimated. The protocol was immunoSEQ multiplex PCR, while the TCRdb copy is restricted to in-frame clones and leaves out a portion. For V, J and clone size, that table is used; D and trimming come from the DNA. The table records roughly 180,000 clones, around 90% of them present only once. Participants, about 18 to 90 years old, spanned about 26 US areas.

Material: PBMCs or T cells enriched from blood (not recorded which). V usage is TRBV29-1 and J usage is TRBJ2-1, with D possibly TRBD1 on 6 matching bases. The clonotype originates from a woman in her twenties or thirties who had recovered from COVID-19. CDR3 sequence (DNA): TGCAGCGTTGCTCGGACAGACAATGAGCAGTTCTTC. It translates to CSVARTDNEQFF.